This T cell receptor (beta chain) was recovered during a study of T cells in Graves' hyperthyroidism and ophthalmopathy. Notes on this clonotype: A read error is possible here, since a much larger clone lies one base away.

CDR3 length: 15 amino acids. The V and J ends lost 4 bases and 4 bases, in that order; junction bases with no gene match: 9. Germline V lookup: CDR1 KGHSH, CDR2 LQKENI. Amplification targeted TCR beta CDR3 regions from RNA transcripts. The HTBI primer set drove a first-round RT-PCR of the TCR CDR3. TCRdb independently ran MiXCR on the multiplex PCR reads; one entry per CDR3 protein. Among more than 500,000 distinct CDR3 sequences listed, roughly 14% were seen once. Material: blood. The genes are TRBV18 and TRBJ2-7, with 8 bases fitting TRBD1. The clonotype originates from a woman in her 40s with Graves' ophthalmopathy. The CDR3 nucleotides read TGTGCCAGCTCACAAAATCCCCAGGGGGCTTACGAGCAGTACTTC. Protein: CASSQNPQGAYEQYF.